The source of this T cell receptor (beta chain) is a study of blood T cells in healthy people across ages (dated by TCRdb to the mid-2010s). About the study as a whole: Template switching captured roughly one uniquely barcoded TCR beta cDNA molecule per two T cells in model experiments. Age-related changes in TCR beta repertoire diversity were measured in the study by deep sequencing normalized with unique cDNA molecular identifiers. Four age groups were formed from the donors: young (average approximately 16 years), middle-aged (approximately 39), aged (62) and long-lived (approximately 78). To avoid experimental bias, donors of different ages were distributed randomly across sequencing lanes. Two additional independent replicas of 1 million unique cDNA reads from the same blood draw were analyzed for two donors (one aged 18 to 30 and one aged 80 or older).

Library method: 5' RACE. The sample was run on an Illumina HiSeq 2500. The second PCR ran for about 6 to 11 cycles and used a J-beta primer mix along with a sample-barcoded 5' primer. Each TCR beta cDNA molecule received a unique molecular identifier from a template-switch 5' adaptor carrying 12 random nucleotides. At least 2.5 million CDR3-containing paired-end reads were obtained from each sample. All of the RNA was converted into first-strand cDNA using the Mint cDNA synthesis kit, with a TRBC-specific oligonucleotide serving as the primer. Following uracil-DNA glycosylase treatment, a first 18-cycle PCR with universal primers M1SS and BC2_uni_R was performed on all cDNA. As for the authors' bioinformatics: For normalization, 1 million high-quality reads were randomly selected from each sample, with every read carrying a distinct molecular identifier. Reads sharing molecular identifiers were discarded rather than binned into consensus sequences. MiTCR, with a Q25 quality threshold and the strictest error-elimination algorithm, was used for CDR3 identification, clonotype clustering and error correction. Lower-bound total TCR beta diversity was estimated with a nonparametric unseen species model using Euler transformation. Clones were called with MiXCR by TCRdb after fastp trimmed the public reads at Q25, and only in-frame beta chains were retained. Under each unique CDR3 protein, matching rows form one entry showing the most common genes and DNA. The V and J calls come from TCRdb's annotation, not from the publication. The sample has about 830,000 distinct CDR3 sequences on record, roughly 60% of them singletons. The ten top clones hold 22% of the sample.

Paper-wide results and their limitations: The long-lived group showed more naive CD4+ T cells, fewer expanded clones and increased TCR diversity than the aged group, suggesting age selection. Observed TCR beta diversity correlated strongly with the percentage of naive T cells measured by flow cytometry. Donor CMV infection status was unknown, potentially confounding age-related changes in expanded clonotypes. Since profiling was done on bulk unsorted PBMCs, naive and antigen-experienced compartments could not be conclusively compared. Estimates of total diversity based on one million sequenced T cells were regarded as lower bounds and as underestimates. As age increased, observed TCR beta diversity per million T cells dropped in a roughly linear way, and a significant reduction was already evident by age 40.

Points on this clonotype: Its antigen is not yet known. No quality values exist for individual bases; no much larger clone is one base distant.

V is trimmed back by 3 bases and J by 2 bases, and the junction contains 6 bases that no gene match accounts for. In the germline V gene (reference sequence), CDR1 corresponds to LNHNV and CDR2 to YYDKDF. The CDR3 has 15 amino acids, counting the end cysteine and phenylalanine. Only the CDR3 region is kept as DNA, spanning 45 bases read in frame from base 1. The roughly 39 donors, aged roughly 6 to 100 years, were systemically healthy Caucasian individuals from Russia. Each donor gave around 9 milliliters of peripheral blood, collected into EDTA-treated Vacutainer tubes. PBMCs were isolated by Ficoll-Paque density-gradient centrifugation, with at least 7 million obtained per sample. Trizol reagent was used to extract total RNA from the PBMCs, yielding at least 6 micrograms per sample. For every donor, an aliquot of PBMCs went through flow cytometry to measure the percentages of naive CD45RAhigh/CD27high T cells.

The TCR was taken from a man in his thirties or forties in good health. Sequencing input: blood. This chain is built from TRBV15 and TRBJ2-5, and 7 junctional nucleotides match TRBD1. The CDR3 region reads CATSRGDRQQETQYF. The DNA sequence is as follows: TGTGCCACCAGCAGGGGGGACAGACAACAAGAGACCCAGTACTTC.